This T cell receptor (beta chain) came from a study of cytomegalovirus exposure and HLA in healthy donors. Points from the study as a whole: Across donors, sequencing depth was assumed by presence/absence analyses to be roughly uniform. Reportedly, HLA-A and HLA-B alleles of most subjects were accurately predicted from TCR beta. HLA restriction was apparent for most CMV-associated TCR beta chains in a later analysis.

This CDR3 region has 13 residues. Germline V CDR1 and CDR2: SGHNT, YYREEE (reference sequence). Between the trimmed V and J ends, which lost 4 bases and 6 bases, there was a span of 13 bases. The primer mix had 60 Vbeta and 13 Jbeta primers. Only in-frame clones appear in the TCRdb table, and some are missing; sequencing was by immunoSEQ multiplex PCR. In the table there are some 110,000 clones, approximately 72% of which are singletons. For this clone: Its antigen remains unidentified.

This chain links TRBV5-4 with TRBJ1-1; a possible D gene is TRBD1 (5 bases). The source of this sequence is a man between 18 and 35 years old in good health and CMV-seronegative. The sample comprised PBMCs. The CDR3 DNA follows: TGTGCCAGCAGCCACAGGACCCAGTCTGAAGCTTTCTTT. It specifies CASSHRTQSEAFF.